One T cell receptor (beta chain) is described in this entry. Antigen specificity is unknown. Only in-frame clones appear in the TCRdb table, and some are missing; sequencing was by immunoSEQ multiplex PCR. The table records 150,000 to 200,000 clones, about 85% of them present only once. This sample was taken from a study of radiation and T cells in renal cell carcinoma. Whole-study findings and limits: No pretreatment tumor biopsies were available for baseline clonotypes.

Stated time point: blood 4 weeks post-SBRT, at nephrectomy. Treatment here: 15 Gy SBRT to primary tumor, nephrectomy 4 weeks later. Nephrectomy followed 15 Gy stereotactic body radiation by 4 weeks. Blood was sampled at baseline, 2 weeks and 4 weeks after SBRT. Clear cell pathology was present in this patient's renal cell carcinoma. Germline loops: CDR1 SGHTA, CDR2 FQGNSA. V was pared by 3 bases and J by 0 bases, with 8 bases between. The CDR3 consists of 14 residues. The receptor comes from a woman aged 45-60 years with renal cell carcinoma. The V call is TRBV7-2, the J call TRBJ2-5, with a weak D call TRBD2 (5 bases). The sequencing here drew on blood, taken from a patient whose treatment included radiotherapy and nephrectomy. CDR3 region: CASSLGGHQETQYF. CDR3 nucleotide sequence: TGTGCCAGCAGCTTGGGCGGGCACCAAGAGACCCAGTACTTC.